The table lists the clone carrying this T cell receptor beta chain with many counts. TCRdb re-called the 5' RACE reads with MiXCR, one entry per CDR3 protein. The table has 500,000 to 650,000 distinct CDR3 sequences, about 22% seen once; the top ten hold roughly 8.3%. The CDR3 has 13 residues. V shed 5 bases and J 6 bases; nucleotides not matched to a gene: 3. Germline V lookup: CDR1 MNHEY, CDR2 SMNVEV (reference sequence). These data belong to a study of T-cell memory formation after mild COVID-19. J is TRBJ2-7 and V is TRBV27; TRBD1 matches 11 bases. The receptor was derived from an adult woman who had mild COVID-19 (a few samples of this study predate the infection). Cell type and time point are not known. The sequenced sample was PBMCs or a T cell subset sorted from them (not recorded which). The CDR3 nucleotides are TGTGCCAGCAGTCCCGGGACAGGGGGCGAGCAGTACTTC. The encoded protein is CASSPGTGGEQYF.